Sequencing of this TCR beta chain was carried out in a study of CD8+ T cells in alopecia areata. This CDR3 is built from 16 residues. Trimming removed 2 bases from V and 1 base from J; junction bases left unmatched: 7. The germline CDR1 and CDR2 sequences are GTSNPN and SVGIG (reference sequence). Details on this clone: What it binds is unknown.

Treatment described: oral pan-JAK inhibitor, 5-10 mg twice daily. Alopecia areata patients had lesional scalp punch biopsies and peripheral blood taken from them. The authors extracted RNA and reverse transcribed it into cDNA as the sequencing template. Some clones are missing from TCRdb's copy, which holds only in-frame ones; the method was immunoSEQ multiplex PCR. The sample carries about 190,000 clones, about three fifths recorded once. General observations from the study: Scalp clonality, along with expanded CD8+ clones among the top 100, was significantly decreased by tofacitinib.

The sequence came from a human donor with alopecia areata. The J gene is TRBJ1-2, the V gene TRBV30; TRBD1 aligns across 10 bases. The sample was CD4+ T cells sorted from blood, taken at week 4, from a patient treated with tofacitinib. DNA of the CDR3: TGTGCCTGGAGTTGGTTCGGGACAGGGGATAACTATGGCTACACCTTC. Amino acids: CAWSWFGTGDNYGYTF.